This entry is about one TCR beta chain. Its antigen remains unknown. With V trimmed by 4 bases and J by 4 bases, 3 bases remained unmatched. The CDR3 consists of 15 residues. Germline lookup yields CDR1 SGHNT and CDR2 YYREEE (reference sequence). The PCR contained 60 Vbeta and 13 Jbeta primers. TCRdb's table, derived via immunoSEQ multiplex PCR, lists solely in-frame clones and lacks some. Among 80,000 or so clones listed, 60% to 80% were seen once. This specimen belongs to a study of cytomegalovirus exposure and HLA in healthy donors. Findings and limits, study-wide: Sequencing had likely introduced a cluster of highly shared sequence variants as an artifact.

This chain joins TRBV5-4 and TRBJ2-2; 11 nucleotides match TRBD1. Sequenced material: PBMCs. The TCR comes from a woman aged 40 to 50 in good health and CMV-seronegative. The CDR3 loop is CASSADRGLTGELFF. The CDR3 DNA reads as TGTGCCAGCAGCGCGGACAGGGGGCTCACCGGGGAGCTGTTTTTT. The whole variable domain, filled in from reference TRBV5-4 and TRBJ2-2, reads ETGVTQSPTHLIKTRGQQVTLRCSSQSGHNTVSWYQQALGQGPQFIFQYYREEENGRGNFPPRFSGLQFPNYSSELNVNALELDDSALYLCASSADRGLTGELFFGEGSRLTVL.